The T cell receptor (beta chain) under discussion was sequenced for a study of patients and donors after allogeneic stem cell transplantation. One entry per CDR3 protein results from TCRdb running MiXCR on the RT-PCR reads. The data hold under 200,000 distinct CDR3 sequences, with approximately 31% observed a single time. The germline V gene has CDR1 DFQATT and CDR2 SNEGSKA (reference sequence). The CDR3 has 12 amino acids. V was shortened by 8 bases and J by 1 base, with 10 bases between the two germline ends. This chain uses TRBV20-1 with TRBJ2-3; D possibly corresponds to TRBD1 (6 bases). Sample: blood, either unsorted or a sorted T cell fraction (not recorded which). The receptor was isolated from a human donor who was either an allogeneic HSCT recipient or a stem cell or donor lymphocyte infusion donor (not recorded which). It is not recorded whose cells these are; they may come from a transplant donor. The CDR3, as DNA: TGCAGTTCCCCAGGGGGCACAGATACGCAGTATTTT. Translation gives CSSPGGTDTQYF.